This entry lists 24 T cell receptor beta chains sequenced from one sample in a study of blood T cells in healthy people across ages. It was with a sample-barcoded 5' primer and a J-beta primer mix that a second PCR of roughly 7 to 12 cycles was run. TCRdb recomputed calls from the 5' RACE reads with MiXCR, one row per CDR3 protein. The data hold 700,000 to 950,000 distinct CDR3 sequences, with nearly 60% observed a single time. The sequencing sample was made of blood. The receptors derive from a man aged 25-45 years in good health.

CDR3 in DNA: TGTGCCATCAGTGGAACCGGGACTATCCCCTACGAGCAGTACTTC. Residues: CAISGTGTIPYEQYF. This chain connects TRBV10-3 to TRBJ2-7, with 7 bases identical to TRBD2. CDR1 and CDR2 from the germline V gene are ENHRY and SYGVKD. Trimming cost V 4 bases and J 2 bases; bases outside gene matches: 8. This CDR3 spans 15 amino acids.

This clonotype was detected ten times or more. This chain joins TRBV7-2 and TRBJ1-2, with 10 bases that match TRBD1. V shed 5 bases and J 7 bases; nucleotides not matched to a gene: 4. From germline, CDR1 is SGHTA and CDR2 FQGNSA. This CDR3 has 13 residues. CDR3 coding DNA: TGTGCCAGCAGCCTTGGACAGGGGGGTGGCTACACCTTC. This codes for CASSLGQGGGYTF.

V usage is TRBV7-2 and J usage is TRBJ2-2; maybe TRBD2 (5 bases). V was clipped by 1 base and J by 6 bases, with 12 bases between them. From germline, CDR1 is SGHTA and CDR2 FQGNSA. The CDR3 totals 15 residues. DNA of the CDR3: TGTGCCAGCAGCTTAGACCCTCAGAGGGCCGGGGAGCTGTTTTTT. Protein sequence: CASSLDPQRAGELFF.

This clonotype has a handful of counts. The chain joins TRBV7-2 to TRBJ2-5, with 7 positions matching TRBD2. The CDR3 has 14 amino acids. V lost 5 bases to trimming and J lost 5 bases; unmatched junction nucleotides: 8. Germline V lookup: CDR1 SGHTA, CDR2 FQGNSA. The CDR3 loop is CASSPGGFGETQYF. The CDR3 coding sequence is TGTGCCAGCAGCCCGGGGGGATTTGGGGAGACCCAGTACTTC.

This chain links TRBV9 with TRBJ2-3; possible D gene TRBD1, 6 bases. In germline, CDR1 is SGDLS, CDR2 YYNGEE. The V and J ends lost 1 base and 5 bases respectively, with 14 bases between them. This CDR3 is built from 15 residues. CDR3 amino acids: CASSVRTVAVDTQYF. The DNA for the CDR3 is TGTGCCAGCAGCGTACGGACAGTTGCGGTAGATACGCAGTATTTT.

This chain uses TRBV10-3 with TRBJ1-2; unclear D gene. The V and J ends lost 6 bases and 2 bases respectively, with 13 bases between them. This CDR3 comprises 14 residues. Germline V lookup: CDR1 ENHRY, CDR2 SYGVKD. In nucleotides, the CDR3 is TGTGCCATCAGGATTACGACACACAACTATGGCTACACCTTC. Translation gives CAIRITTHNYGYTF.

The rearrangement links TRBV7-2 to TRBJ2-1; 9 positions agree with TRBD2. CDR3 length: 16 amino acids. The V segment lost 4 bases and the J segment 5 bases; nucleotides outside the gene matches: 9. Germline assignment: CDR1 SGHTA and CDR2 FQGNSA. The CDR3 nucleotides are TGTGCCAGCAGCTCCCGGACTAGCGCGATACACAATGAGCAGTTCTTC. This encodes CASSSRTSAIHNEQFF.

The V call is TRBV20-1, the J call TRBJ1-6; D is ambiguous. The CDR3 extends over 14 amino acids. Germline-derived CDR1 and CDR2 are DFQATT and SNEGSKA (reference sequence). The V end lost 1 base, the J end lost 7 bases, and 11 bases lay between the germline ends. CDR3 sequence reads: CSARAEESNSPLHF. The DNA for the CDR3 is TGCAGTGCTAGAGCGGAGGAATCCAATTCACCCCTCCACTTT.

This clonotype was found a few times. The genes are TRBV30 and TRBJ1-5, with 7 positions matching TRBD1. The CDR3 contains 13 residues. Trimming at V came to 3 bases and at J to 4 bases, leaving 3 bases not matched to a gene. The germline V gene has CDR1 GTSNPN and CDR2 SVGIG (reference sequence). DNA for the CDR3: TGTGCCTGGAGCCCAGGGGGGAATCAGCCCCAGCATTTT. Its protein product is CAWSPGGNQPQHF.

The gene calls are TRBV20-1 and TRBJ2-4; D is ambiguous. Germline V lookup: CDR1 DFQATT, CDR2 SNEGSKA (reference sequence). This CDR3 region has 13 residues. V dropped 5 bases and J dropped 0 bases, with 8 bases sitting between them. CDR3 sequence (DNA): TGCAGTGCTCAACATATAGCCAAAAACATTCAGTACTTC. Translation: CSAQHIAKNIQYF.

This chain connects TRBV29-1 to TRBJ2-5, with 7 bases fitting TRBD2. V was pared by 7 bases and J by 2 bases, with 7 bases of the junction left unmatched. This CDR3 contains 13 residues. Looked up from germline, CDR1 is SQVTM and CDR2 is ANQGSEA. CDR3 sequence (DNA): TGCAGCGCTGGGGGGGGTTATCAAGAGACCCAGTACTTC. Translating it yields CSAGGGYQETQYF. The full variable domain, with the rest looked up from reference TRBV29-1 and TRBJ2-5, is SAVISQKPSRDICQRGTSLTIQCQVDSQVTMMFWYRQQPGQSLTLIATANQGSEATYESGFVIDKFPISRPNLTFSTLTVSNMSPEDSSIYLCSAGGGYQETQYFGPGTRLLVL.

A note on this clonotype: At one boundary the junction diverges from the germline segment, which might be a read error. The chain combines TRBV4-1 with TRBJ1-1; TRBD1 is a possible D gene (6 bases). Germline V gene sequence: CDR1 MGHRA, CDR2 YSYEKL. This CDR3 region has 15 residues. The CDR3 spells CASSQKWGANTEAFF. CDR3 nucleotides: TGTGCCAGCAGCCAAAAATGGGGGGCGAACACTGAAGCTTTCTTT.

This clonotype was picked up a small number of times. DNA of the CDR3: TGCAGCAGTGGGGTATCCAATGAGCAGTTCTTC. This codes for CSSGVSNEQFF. This chain links TRBV29-1 with TRBJ2-1; D uncertain. V was clipped by 8 bases and J by 6 bases, with 11 bases between them. Germline values: CDR1 SQVTM, CDR2 ANQGSEA. The CDR3 length is 11 residues.

The chain is built from TRBV6-2 or TRBV6-3 and TRBJ2-7; D remains unclear. V lost 0 bases and J lost 7, with 16 bases in between. Per the germline V gene, CDR1 is MNHEY and CDR2 is SVGEGT. The CDR3 covers 15 residues. The CDR3 sequence is CASSYSVGRTEEQYF. The DNA for the CDR3 is TGTGCCAGCAGTTACTCGGTGGGCAGAACGGAAGAGCAGTACTTC.

The sample holds a few counts of this clonotype. The chain uses TRBV7-9 and TRBJ2-5, with 7 bases lining up with TRBD2. Judging by the DNA end, TRBJ2-7 fits better; the J call may be wrong. This CDR3 comprises 17 residues. Germline loops: CDR1 SEHNR, CDR2 FQNEAQ (reference sequence). CDR3 DNA: TGTGCCAGCAGCGCGCCTTTTTCCCGGGACTACGTCTACGAGCAGTACTTC. Translated: CASSAPFSRDYVYEQYF.

The V call is TRBV21-1, the J call TRBJ2-4. TRBV21-1 is reported as a pseudogene. The CDR3 consists of 11 residues. The CDR3: CASSKVNIQYF. CDR3 DNA: TGTGCCAGCAGCAAAGTGAACATTCAGTACTTC.

J is TRBJ2-1 and V is TRBV25-1; 7 positions match TRBD2. CDR1 and CDR2 from the germline V gene are MGHDK and SYGVNS. The CDR3 contains 15 residues. V was clipped by 2 bases and J by 8 bases; unmatched bases: 9. DNA for the CDR3: TGTGCCAGCAGTGAACTGGGCGGGAGAGGCGATGAGCAGTTCTTC. It yields the protein CASSELGGRGDEQFF.

This clonotype was picked up a small number of times. J is TRBJ2-3 and V is TRBV4-3; possibly TRBD2 for D (6 bases). Germline CDR1 reads LGHNA; CDR2 reads YSLEER. The length of the CDR3 is 13 residues. Between the trimmed V and J ends, which lost 1 base and 4 bases, there was a span of 6 bases. The CDR3 protein is CASSQASADTQYF. CDR3 coding DNA: TGCGCCAGCAGCCAAGCTAGCGCAGATACGCAGTATTTT.

The chain has TRBV6-5 and TRBJ2-2; D is uncertain. V lost 0 bases, J lost 1 base, and 6 bases lay in between. This CDR3 contains 15 residues. Per the germline V gene, CDR1 is MNHEY and CDR2 is SVGAGI. As DNA, the CDR3 is TGTGCCAGCAGTTACTCCCGCAAGAACACCGGGGAGCTGTTTTTT. It is translated as CASSYSRKNTGELFF.

This chain links TRBV11-2 with TRBJ2-1; a possible D gene is TRBD2 (6 bases). The CDR3 totals 15 residues. CDR1 is SGHAT, CDR2 FQNNGV, per germline. V gave up 5 bases and J gave up 4 bases, with 15 bases separating them. In nucleotides, the CDR3 is TGTGCCAGCAGCAAGATCAGCGGGCCTTACAATGAGCAGTTCTTC. Amino acids: CASSKISGPYNEQFF.

The chain combines TRBV7-2 with TRBJ1-5; the D gene is possibly TRBD1 (6 bases). V was clipped by 6 bases and J by 5 bases, with 11 bases between them. The CDR3 totals 13 residues. CDR1 is SGHTA and CDR2 is FQGNSA in the germline V gene. In DNA form, the CDR3 reads TGTGCCAGCAGGGGGGCCGGCGATCAGCCCCAGCATTTT. Its protein product is CASRGAGDQPQHF. Full variable domain (remainder filled in from reference TRBV7-2 and TRBJ1-5): GAGVSQSPSNKVTEKGKDVELRCDPISGHTALYWYRQSLGQGLEFLIYFQGNSAPDKSGLPSDRFSAERTGGSVSTLTIQRTQQEDSAVYLCASRGAGDQPQHFGDGTRLSIL.

The chain uses TRBV5-1 and TRBJ2-5, with unresolved D. V was cut by 3 bases and J by 4 bases, with 13 bases left in between. The CDR3 covers 14 residues. The germline gives CDR1 SGHRS, CDR2 YFSETQ. The CDR3, as DNA: TGCGCCAGCAGCTCCACGGGTTTGGGAGAGACCCAGTACTTC. It codes for CASSSTGLGETQYF.

In this sample, this clonotype turned up once. CDR3 DNA: TGCAGCGTTGACCAACAGGGGGCCAATGGCTACACCTTC. This translates into CSVDQQGANGYTF. The chain has TRBV29-1 and TRBJ1-2; 9 bases are shared with TRBD1. CDR3 size: 13 residues. J lost 6 bases, V lost 3 bases, and 5 bases had no gene match. From germline, CDR1 is SQVTM and CDR2 ANQGSEA.

This chain links TRBV4-3 with TRBJ2-1, with TRBD2 matching 10 bases. Germline lookup yields CDR1 LGHNA and CDR2 YSLEER. Trimming cost V 4 bases and J 5 bases; bases outside gene matches: 5. The CDR3 consists of 15 residues. CDR3 coding DNA: TGCGCCAGCAGCCGAACCGGACTAGCGGACAATGAGCAGTTCTTC. Translation: CASSRTGLADNEQFF.